These 22 T cell receptor beta chains were all obtained from the same sample, sequenced in a study of a mutant IDH1 vaccine in newly diagnosed glioma. Libraries were prepared by immunoSEQ multiplex PCR; TCRdb keeps only in-frame clonotypes and omits some of them. The table records 85,000 to 100,000 clones, about 83% of them present only once. Indicated time point: baseline, week 1 (first vaccination visit). Treatment defined: pre-vaccination baseline after standard-of-care therapy. The material was PBMCs, obtained from a glioma patient treated with radiotherapy, temozolomide or both. The receptors derive from a woman in her 50s with glioma.

This rearrangement joins TRBV21-1 to TRBJ2-7. TRBV21-1 is designated a pseudogene. CDR3 length equals 10 residues. CDR3 sequence: CASPPNEQYF. The CDR3, as DNA: TGTGCCAGCCCCCCGAACGAGCAGTACTTC.

This clone was found a few times. This chain uses TRBV5-4 with TRBJ2-6; D gene ambiguous. The germline gives CDR1 SGHNT, CDR2 YYREEE (reference sequence). V was shortened by 5 bases and J by 0 bases, with 3 bases between the two germline ends. The CDR3 spans 13 residues. The CDR3 nucleotides read TGTGCCAGCAGGGACTCTGGGGCCAACGTCCTGACTTTC. Translation gives CASRDSGANVLTF.

The chain joins TRBV6-1 to TRBJ2-7; 7 positions agree with TRBD1. V shed 5 bases, J shed 3 bases, and the junction held 7 bases outside the gene matches. Germline assignment: CDR1 MNHNS and CDR2 SASEGT. The CDR3 extends over 14 amino acids. CDR3: CASSQGGAGYEQYF. As DNA, the CDR3 is TGTGCCAGCAGTCAAGGGGGCGCAGGCTACGAGCAGTACTTC.

The genes are TRBV6-5 and TRBJ1-1; a possible D gene is TRBD1 (6 bases). This CDR3 comprises 14 residues. V was clipped by 6 bases and J by 5 bases, with 16 bases between them. Germline V lookup: CDR1 MNHEY, CDR2 SVGAGI. CDR3 DNA sequence: TGTGCCAGCAGACGTACAGGGACGACAACTGAAGCTTTCTTT. It codes for CASRRTGTTTEAFF.

CDR3 amino acids: CASSLGLAGAYSYNEQFF. The CDR3, as DNA: TGCGCCAGCAGCTTGGGGCTAGCGGGGGCCTACTCCTACAATGAGCAGTTCTTC. This sequence joins TRBV5-1 and TRBJ2-1; 10 nucleotides line up with TRBD2. The trim removed 0 bases at V and 0 bases at J, leaving 6 bases unmatched. Germline V gives CDR1 SGHRS, CDR2 YFSETQ. The CDR3 has 18 amino acids.

V is TRBV7-2 and J is TRBJ2-3, with D perhaps matching TRBD1 (5 bases). CDR3 length: 16 amino acids. V lost 2 bases and J 4 bases, leaving 16 bases between the germline ends. Looked up from germline, CDR1 is SGHTA and CDR2 is FQGNSA. The CDR3 is CASSLRSPRAADTQYF. The CDR3 DNA reads as TGTGCCAGCAGCTTACGCAGTCCCAGGGCGGCAGATACGCAGTATTTT.

J is TRBJ1-2 and V is TRBV13, with D maybe TRBD1 (5 bases). V dropped 1 base and J dropped 6 bases, with 24 bases sitting between them. The CDR3 sequence is 18 residues long. Germline loops: CDR1 PRHDT, CDR2 FYEKMQ (reference sequence). The CDR3 spells CASSLDGVKQGGKDGYTF. CDR3 in DNA: TGTGCCAGCAGCTTAGACGGGGTGAAGCAGGGAGGTAAGGATGGCTACACCTTC.

J is TRBJ2-3 and V is TRBV4-2; 10 bases match TRBD2. The germline V gene encodes CDR1 LGHNA and CDR2 YNFKEQ. V was clipped by 1 base and J by 6 bases; unmatched bases: 7. CDR3 length equals 16 residues. The CDR3 DNA reads as TGTGCCAGCAGCCAAGTCGGAGCGGGGGGGACGGATACGCAGTATTTT. The encoded protein is CASSQVGAGGTDTQYF.

The rearrangement links TRBV11-3 to TRBJ1-1; D not certain. Trimming took off 1 base at V and 3 bases at J, with 6 bases between the two ends. In germline, CDR1 is SGHNT, CDR2 YENEEA. The length of the CDR3 is 13 residues. CDR3 protein: CASSLGGHTEAFF. The CDR3 DNA reads as TGTGCCAGCAGCTTAGGCGGACACACTGAAGCTTTCTTT.

The table lists this clone with a count of one. The chain couples TRBV6-5 to TRBJ1-1, with a weak D call TRBD1 (5 bases). The V and J ends lost 8 bases and 2 bases respectively, with 9 bases between them. The CDR3 consists of 12 residues. Germline CDR1 is MNHEY and CDR2 is SVGAGI. The CDR3 DNA reads as TGTGCCAGCTTCCGGGGCAACACTGAAGCTTTCTTT. Residues: CASFRGNTEAFF.

This chain links TRBV7-2 with TRBJ2-7; 11 bases are shared with TRBD1. V dropped 7 bases and J dropped 2; count of bases not matched to a gene: 4. CDR3 length: 14 amino acids. CDR1 and CDR2 from the germline V gene are SGHTA and FQGNSA. As DNA, the CDR3 is TGTGCCAGCACCCGGACAGGGGGCCCCTACGAGCAGTACTTC. Translating gives CASTRTGGPYEQYF.

The chain carries TRBV19 and TRBJ1-2, with TRBD1 matching 8 bases. The CDR3 consists of 14 residues. Germline lookup yields CDR1 LNHDA and CDR2 SQIVND (reference sequence). V was clipped by 8 bases and J by 7 bases; unmatched bases: 12. The CDR3: CASLPGRGLFGYTF. DNA for the CDR3: TGTGCCAGTCTCCCGGGCAGGGGGCTTTTTGGCTACACCTTC.

The rearrangement uses TRBV5-4 and TRBJ2-5; D possibly corresponds to TRBD1 (5 bases). V gave up 5 bases and J gave up 2 bases, with 10 bases separating them. The CDR3 has 13 amino acids. The germline V gene encodes CDR1 SGHNT and CDR2 YYREEE (reference sequence). CDR3 amino acids: CASRDTRQETQYF. In nucleotides, the CDR3 is TGTGCCAGCAGGGACACAAGACAAGAGACCCAGTACTTC. Full variable domain (remainder filled in from reference TRBV5-4 and TRBJ2-5): ETGVTQSPTHLIKTRGQQVTLRCSSQSGHNTVSWYQQALGQGPQFIFQYYREEENGRGNFPPRFSGLQFPNYSSELNVNALELDDSALYLCASRDTRQETQYFGPGTRLLVL.

The chain employs TRBV30 and TRBJ1-2; D gene ambiguous. V was clipped by 4 bases and J by 4 bases, with 16 bases between them. This CDR3 comprises 14 residues. Per the germline V gene, CDR1 is GTSNPN and CDR2 is SVGIG (reference sequence). CDR3 sequence: CAWTRAGTTYGYTF. DNA for the CDR3: TGTGCCTGGACCCGAGCAGGTACGACCTATGGCTACACCTTC.

The chain carries TRBV5-6 and TRBJ1-4; 9 positions match TRBD1. In germline, CDR1 is SGHDT, CDR2 YYEEEE. Germline trimming cut 3 bases from V and 6 bases from J; bases unmatched to any gene: 6. The CDR3 covers 15 residues. CDR3 protein: CASSWGDRDDEKLFF. For the CDR3, the DNA is TGTGCCAGCAGCTGGGGGGACAGGGATGATGAAAAACTGTTTTTT.

This clone showed up just once. The chain recombines TRBV10-3 with TRBJ1-3; D not certain. Germline V gene sequence: CDR1 ENHRY, CDR2 SYGVKD. Deletions cut 10 bases from V and 0 bases from J, with 13 bases between. The CDR3 length is 14 residues. The CDR3, as DNA: TGTGCCACCCACGGCAGCGGCTCTGGAAACACCATATATTTT. Protein product: CATHGSGSGNTIYF.

The rearrangement joins TRBV30 to TRBJ2-4; 7 bases are shared with TRBD1. The CDR3 is made up of 15 amino acids. V trimming: 5 bases; J trimming: 1 base; junction bases outside the gene matches: 8. Per germline, CDR1 GTSNPN and CDR2 SVGIG (reference sequence). The CDR3 region has the DNA TGTGCCTGGGCCGAGGGGGCGCTGGCCAAAAACATTCAGTACTTC. Translation: CAWAEGALAKNIQYF. Variable domain in full (rest from reference TRBV30 and TRBJ2-4): SQTIHQWPATLVQPVGSPLSLECTVEGTSNPNLYWYRQAAGRGLQLLFYSVGIGQISSEVPQNLSASRPQDRQFILSSKKLLLSDSGFYLCAWAEGALAKNIQYFGAGTRLSVL.

The rearrangement links TRBV5-1 to TRBJ1-4; TRBD1 might be the D (6 bases). V was pared by 0 bases and J by 0 bases, with 9 bases between. Germline CDR1 SGHRS, CDR2 YFSETQ. The CDR3 is made up of 16 amino acids. The CDR3 sequence: CASSLEGGATNEKLFF. The CDR3 coding sequence is TGCGCCAGCAGCTTGGAGGGGGGGGCAACTAATGAAAAACTGTTTTTT.

Only one count was recorded for this clone. The V gene is TRBV6-1, the J gene TRBJ1-1, with TRBD1 as a possible D gene (5 bases). The CDR3 covers 17 residues. Germline CDR1 reads MNHNS; CDR2 reads SASEGT. Trimming took 3 bases from V and 1 from J, leaving 18 bases between them. This CDR3 is CASSDSTRGVRNTEAFF. CDR3 in DNA: TGTGCCAGCAGTGATTCTACCCGGGGCGTGCGGAACACTGAAGCTTTCTTT.

This clone was observed a single time. CDR3 bases: TGTGCCAGCAGCCCGGGGACAGGGGGCCTAAACACTGAAGCTTTCTTT. It encodes CASSPGTGGLNTEAFF. This chain uses TRBV7-9 with TRBJ1-1; 12 nucleotides agree with TRBD1. From germline, CDR1 is SEHNR and CDR2 FQNEAQ (reference sequence). This CDR3 has 16 residues. V was clipped by 5 bases and J by 2 bases; unmatched bases: 6.

This clone showed up just a few times. The chain has TRBV7-8 and TRBJ2-7; no definite D call. CDR1 and CDR2 from the germline V gene are SGHVS and FQNEAQ. The V end was cut by 0 bases, the J end by 10 bases, with 7 bases between. The CDR3 covers 11 residues. DNA for the CDR3: TGTGCCAGCAGCTTAGCCCTCGACCAGTACTTC. Its translation is CASSLALDQYF.

The chain carries TRBV7-9 and TRBJ1-5; TRBD1 matches at 9 bases. This CDR3 region has 18 residues. V shed 5 bases, J shed 0 bases, and the junction held 11 bases outside the gene matches. CDR1 SEHNR and CDR2 FQNEAQ come from the germline V gene (reference sequence). The CDR3 loop is CASSLGTGSVNSNQPQHF. DNA of the CDR3: TGTGCCAGCAGCCTAGGGACAGGGTCCGTTAATAGCAATCAGCCCCAGCATTTT.